This section outlines one TCR beta chain sequence together with its context. What this receptor recognizes is not known. Base quality data are lacking; no much larger clone is found one base away. The data were obtained in a study of metastatic and nonmetastatic thyroid tumors (dated by TCRdb to the early 2020s). Notes on the research overall: Repertoires were compared across peripheral blood and tumor or nodule tissue samples from malignant and benign thyroid patients. Here is what the overall study found, with its caveats: In both blood and tumor samples, malignant tumors were reported to have significantly higher TCR beta diversity than benign nodules.

The germline V gene (reference sequence) specifies DFQATT as CDR1 and SNEGSKA as CDR2. The CDR3 covers 14 residues, taking in both the cysteine and the phenylalanine. The CDR3 DNA has 42 bases and is translated from base 1. Deletion took 5 bases off V and 5 bases off J, with a span of 18 bases between the germline ends. None of the patients had been given any treatment before thyroid surgery. Using T-cell receptor beta sequencing, the study looked back at clinical samples from patients collected from the early 2010s to the late 2010s. Library prep was done by PCR. Data came from an Illumina HiSeq 4000. The TCR beta-chain CDR3 region of each patient was profiled by high-throughput sequencing. In the source study's methods: CDR3 differences across clinicopathological groups were used to build a classifier for discriminating distant-metastatic papillary thyroid cancer patients. To measure repertoire diversity the researchers used the Shannon index, while the Morisita-Horn index served to gauge how similar the tumor and blood repertoires were. TCRdb itself trimmed the public reads at Q25 with fastp, ran MiXCR and retained productive beta chains. TCRdb's processing, not the study's, gives the V and J calls here. The sample has tens of thousands of clones on record, around a fifth of them singletons. The ten largest account for roughly 18% of the sample.

Here the chain combines TRBV20-1 and TRBJ1-1; the D gene is possibly TRBD1, with 5 bases matching. The sequence was collected from a female donor with papillary thyroid cancer or a benign thyroid nodule (not recorded which). Some clones in this sample may be carry-over from other donors' samples. Material: blood. The DNA sequence is TGCAGTGCTCCTCCCGTGGCAGGGCAAACTGAAGCTTTCTTT. Translated, this is CSAPPVAGQTEAFF.